A few counts support the clone carrying this T cell receptor (beta chain). Its antigen is not identified. These data originate in a study of T cells in Graves' hyperthyroidism and ophthalmopathy. Study-wide points: Most expanded thyroid clonotypes above 0.001 also appeared in blood.

From RNA transcripts, TCR beta CDR3 regions were amplified. Carried out on the TCR CDR3, a first-round RT-PCR used the HTBI primer set. TCRdb re-called the multiplex PCR reads with MiXCR, one entry per CDR3 protein. The repertoire holds 600,000 to 850,000 distinct CDR3 sequences, with about 17% as singletons. Germline V gives CDR1 LNHDA, CDR2 SQIVND (reference sequence). Trimming pared 3 bases from V and 2 bases from J, leaving 10 bases between. CDR3 length equals 14 residues. The rearrangement links TRBV19 to TRBJ2-5, with D perhaps TRBD1 (6 bases). The TCR originated in a woman aged 45-60 years with Graves' hyperthyroidism that later progressed to Graves' ophthalmopathy. Sequenced: blood. The CDR3 DNA reads as TGTGCCAGTAGTATGGGACAACTACAAGAGACCCAGTACTTC. Translation: CASSMGQLQETQYF.